Below, 26 T cell receptor beta chains from the same sample are listed, as sequenced in a study of CD8 T cells in Susac syndrome. Reverse transcription of roughly 0.5 to 1 ug RNA was performed with random hexamers. TCRdb reprocessed the immunoSEQ multiplex PCR reads with MiXCR, giving one entry per CDR3 protein. The sample includes about 280,000 distinct CDR3 sequences, 70% to 90% of them seen just once. The specimen sequenced was CD8+ T cells from PBMCs. The origin of the receptors is a human donor with multiple sclerosis.

This chain connects TRBV19 to TRBJ1-5, with no clear D. Germline CDR1 reads LNHDA; CDR2 reads SQIVND (reference sequence). This CDR3 has 12 amino acids. V lost 4 bases and J lost 5, with 6 bases in between. The CDR3 DNA is TGTGCCAGTAGTACCTGGTATCAGCCCCAGCATTTT. It codes for CASSTWYQPQHF.

This clonotype was seen a few times. The chain has TRBV6-1 and TRBJ2-1, with 8 bases that match TRBD2. V shed 6 bases, J shed 7 bases, and the junction held 14 bases outside the gene matches. CDR1 is MNHNS, CDR2 SASEGT, per germline. The CDR3 runs to 16 residues. The CDR3 nucleotides are TGTGCCAGCAGCTCCGGGGGGGGCCAGAAGGGGAATGAGCAGTTCTTC. As protein: CASSSGGGQKGNEQFF.

This sequence joins TRBV12-3 or TRBV12-4 and TRBJ2-7; tentative D call: TRBD2 (6 bases). V was trimmed by 5 bases and J by 0 bases, leaving 14 bases between them. This CDR3 has 15 residues. The CDR3 loop is CASSNSGVNSYEQYF. The CDR3 DNA reads TGTGCCAGCAGTAATAGCGGAGTTAACTCCTACGAGCAGTACTTC.

This clonotype was seen a few times. The rearrangement links TRBV4-2 to TRBJ2-7; the D gene is possibly TRBD1 (8 bases). Deletions cut 9 bases from V and 1 base from J, with 13 bases between. The CDR3 has 13 amino acids. CDR1 and CDR2 (germline): LGHNA, YNFKEQ. The CDR3 loop is CASSQGGSYEQYF. CDR3 nucleotide sequence: TGTGCCAGTTCACAGGGGGGGTCCTACGAGCAGTACTTC.

The gene calls are TRBV18 and TRBJ1-1, with D hard to call. Germline assignment: CDR1 KGHSH and CDR2 LQKENI. There are 17 residues in the CDR3. V gave up 4 bases and J gave up 0 bases, with 18 bases separating them. The CDR3 protein is CASSQPGLARLNTEAFF. The CDR3 region has the DNA TGTGCCAGCTCACAACCCGGGCTGGCCAGACTGAACACTGAAGCTTTCTTT.

The chain recombines TRBV9 with TRBJ2-1; D call uncertain. Looked up from germline, CDR1 is SGDLS and CDR2 is YYNGEE. V dropped 4 bases and J dropped 0 bases, with 11 bases sitting between them. The CDR3 is 15 amino acids. CDR3 DNA: TGTGCCAGCAGCTTAGAATCTTCCTCCTACAATGAGCAGTTCTTC. Its translation: CASSLESSSYNEQFF.

This chain links TRBV9 with TRBJ2-4, with 7 positions matching TRBD1. V shed 0 bases, J shed 0 bases, and the junction held 3 bases outside the gene matches. The CDR3 contains 16 residues. CDR1 is SGDLS and CDR2 is YYNGEE in the germline V gene. DNA for the CDR3: TGTGCCAGCAGCGTAGGGACAGGCCTAGCCAAAAACATTCAGTACTTC. Amino acid sequence: CASSVGTGLAKNIQYF.

The chain links TRBV27 to TRBJ1-4, with no clear D. In germline, CDR1 is MNHEY, CDR2 SMNVEV (reference sequence). V lost 0 bases to trimming and J lost 14 bases, with 10 bases between them. The length of the CDR3 is 12 residues. The CDR3 DNA follows: TGTGCCAGCAGTTTATCAGGGCAGCCGCTGTTTTTT. This sequence encodes CASSLSGQPLFF.

The rearrangement joins TRBV7-2 to TRBJ2-3; 8 nucleotides match TRBD2. This CDR3 region has 15 residues. Trimming took 2 bases from V and 5 from J; bases not matched to a gene: 6. CDR1 is SGHTA, CDR2 FQGNSA, per germline. CDR3 DNA: TGTGCCAGCAGCTTAAACGGGAGGGAACGAGATACGCAGTATTTT. Translated, it gives CASSLNGRERDTQYF.

This clonotype occurred a few times. This sequence joins TRBV25-1 and TRBJ1-1; unclear D gene. CDR1 MGHDK and CDR2 SYGVNS come from the germline V gene. The CDR3 is 13 residues long. The V end lost 3 bases, the J end lost 4 bases, and 9 bases lay between the germline ends. The CDR3 protein is CASSDRVGTEAFF. CDR3 nucleotides: TGTGCCAGCAGTGATCGGGTTGGCACTGAAGCTTTCTTT.

The chain uses TRBV27 and TRBJ2-1; TRBD1 matches at 9 bases. After removal of 5 bases from V and 3 bases from J, the junction contained 8 bases not matched to a gene. In germline, CDR1 is MNHEY, CDR2 SMNVEV (reference sequence). CDR3 length equals 16 residues. CDR3 coding DNA: TGTGCCAGCAGTCCACCGGACAGGGGAAACTACAATGAGCAGTTCTTC. Translated: CASSPPDRGNYNEQFF.

The chain uses TRBV28 and TRBJ2-4, with 7 bases identical to TRBD1. V was pared by 5 bases and J by 0 bases, with 7 bases of the junction left unmatched. The CDR3 is made up of 16 amino acids. Germline CDR1 MDHEN, CDR2 SYDVKM. CDR3 nucleotides: TGTGCCAGCAGTCTGGGGACAGAGCTAGCCAAAAACATTCAGTACTTC. It codes for CASSLGTELAKNIQYF.

The V gene is TRBV9, the J gene TRBJ2-1, with 7 bases identical to TRBD2. The CDR3 length is 16 residues. The V and J ends lost 6 bases and 7 bases, in that order; junction bases with no gene match: 16. CDR1 and CDR2 from the germline V gene are SGDLS and YYNGEE. The CDR3 reads CASTPGGGPGYNEQFF. CDR3 nucleotide sequence: TGTGCCAGCACCCCGGGAGGAGGGCCAGGCTATAATGAGCAGTTCTTC.

V and J are TRBV7-9 and TRBJ2-7; D may correspond to TRBD1 or TRBD2 (7 bases each). From germline, CDR1 is SEHNR and CDR2 FQNEAQ (reference sequence). The ends were cut back, 5 bases at V and 3 bases at J, with 14 bases in the middle. The CDR3 sequence is 14 residues long. The CDR3 region has the DNA TGTGCCAGCAGCCCAGGGGGGGAAGTCTACGAGCAGTACTTC. Translated: CASSPGGEVYEQYF.

The genes are TRBV6-5 and TRBJ2-3, with D possibly being TRBD2 (6 bases). The germline V gene encodes CDR1 MNHEY and CDR2 SVGAGI. V was trimmed by 3 bases and J by 10 bases, leaving 14 bases between them. The CDR3 is made up of 13 amino acids. The CDR3 DNA follows: TGTGCCAGCAGTTATCCCTCGCCTAGCGCGCAGTATTTT. It translates to CASSYPSPSAQYF.

The V and J genes are TRBV3-1 and TRBJ2-1; the match to TRBD2 covers 9 bases. The CDR3 spans 15 residues. The germline V gene encodes CDR1 LGHDT and CDR2 YNNKEL (reference sequence). V was pared by 4 bases and J by 3 bases, with 4 bases of the junction left unmatched. The CDR3 loop is CASSPLAGLYNEQFF. The CDR3 region has the DNA TGTGCCAGCAGCCCTCTAGCGGGGCTCTACAATGAGCAGTTCTTC.

The chain combines TRBV5-5 with TRBJ2-3; D tentatively reads TRBD1 or TRBD2 (5 bases each). Germline V gives CDR1 SGHKS, CDR2 YYEKEE (reference sequence). The CDR3 has 15 amino acids. V shed 5 bases and J shed 0 bases, with 13 bases lying between them. Here the CDR3 reads CASRWDASSTDTQYF. CDR3 coding DNA: TGTGCCAGCAGATGGGACGCGTCTAGCACAGATACGCAGTATTTT.

The rearrangement uses TRBV5-6 and TRBJ1-1; tentatively, D is TRBD1 (5 bases). Germline V CDR1 and CDR2: SGHDT, YYEEEE. The CDR3 consists of 14 residues. V lost 2 bases and J 4 bases, leaving 12 bases between the germline ends. CDR3 amino acids: CASSFGGPSTEAFF. Here the CDR3 DNA reads TGTGCCAGCAGCTTTGGGGGACCCAGCACTGAAGCTTTCTTT.

The V gene is TRBV20-1, the J gene TRBJ2-3; TRBD2 agrees at 9 bases. The germline V gene has CDR1 DFQATT and CDR2 SNEGSKA (reference sequence). The CDR3 has 14 residues. J lost 5 bases, V lost 3 bases, and 6 bases had no gene match. CDR3 amino acids: CSASAGTSRDTQYF. The CDR3 nucleotides read TGCAGTGCTAGTGCAGGGACTAGCCGAGATACGCAGTATTTT.

The chain links TRBV2 to TRBJ1-1; D is unclear. Trimming took 6 bases from V and 6 from J, leaving 8 bases between them. This CDR3 is built from 11 residues. The germline gives CDR1 SNHLY, CDR2 FYNNEI. The CDR3 nucleotides read TGTGCCAGCAGGCCGGGGTCTGAAGCTTTCTTT. As protein: CASRPGSEAFF.

This clonotype was seen only a few times. The CDR3 DNA reads as TGTGCCATCAGTGATAGGGGCCCCTACGAGCAGTACTTC. Translation: CAISDRGPYEQYF. This chain joins TRBV10-3 and TRBJ2-7, with D tentatively TRBD1 (5 bases). The CDR3 length is 13 residues. The germline V and J ends were trimmed by 3 bases and 2 bases, with 8 bases remaining between them. From germline, CDR1 is ENHRY and CDR2 SYGVKD.

This clonotype was counted between two and nine times. The V gene is TRBV6-1, the J gene TRBJ1-5, with 8 positions matching TRBD1. Germline loops: CDR1 MNHNS, CDR2 SASEGT. J gave up 6 bases and V 7 bases, and 5 bases lay outside the gene matches. The CDR3 is made up of 13 amino acids. The CDR3 protein is CASTTGGGQPQHF. Here the CDR3 DNA reads TGTGCCAGCACCACAGGGGGAGGTCAGCCCCAGCATTTT.

This sequence joins TRBV28 and TRBJ2-2; the D gene is possibly TRBD2 (7 bases). V lost 3 bases and J lost 6, with 11 bases in between. Germline V CDR1 and CDR2: MDHEN, SYDVKM. The CDR3 has 14 residues. The CDR3 here is CASSFGGRAGELFF. The CDR3, as DNA: TGTGCCAGCAGTTTCGGGGGGCGCGCCGGGGAGCTGTTTTTT.

The chain combines TRBV27 with TRBJ2-7, with D perhaps being TRBD1 or TRBD2 (6 bases each). The CDR3 loop spans 16 amino acids. Germline V gene data show CDR1 as MNHEY and CDR2 as SMNVEV (reference sequence). Between the trimmed V and J ends, which lost 0 bases and 2 bases, there was a span of 14 bases. CDR3 in DNA: TGTGCCAGCAGTTTATCGAGGGGGGCAGGGGCCTACGAGCAGTACTTC. Its translation is CASSLSRGAGAYEQYF.

V and J are TRBV12-3 or TRBV12-4 and TRBJ2-7, with a possible D match to TRBD1 (5 bases). The CDR3 length is 14 residues. The V end was cut by 8 bases, the J end by 3 bases, with 17 bases between. The CDR3 nucleotides read TGTGCCAGCTCATACCGGGCAGGGAACTACGAGCAGTACTTC. It is translated as CASSYRAGNYEQYF.

The V and J genes are TRBV9 and TRBJ2-7, with 7 bases fitting TRBD1. The CDR3 is 13 residues long. V gave up 3 bases and J gave up 3 bases; unmatched junction bases: 3. The germline V gene has CDR1 SGDLS and CDR2 YYNGEE. The CDR3 spells CASSASGGYEQYF. The DNA for the CDR3 is TGTGCCAGCAGCGCCTCAGGGGGCTACGAGCAGTACTTC. The full variable domain, in which reference TRBV9 and TRBJ2-7 provide the parts outside the CDR3, is DSGVTQTPKHLITATGQRVTLRCSPRSGDLSVYWYQQSLDQGLQFLIQYYNGEERAKGNILERFSAQQFPDLHSELNLSSLELGDSALYFCASSASGGYEQYFGPGTRLTVT.